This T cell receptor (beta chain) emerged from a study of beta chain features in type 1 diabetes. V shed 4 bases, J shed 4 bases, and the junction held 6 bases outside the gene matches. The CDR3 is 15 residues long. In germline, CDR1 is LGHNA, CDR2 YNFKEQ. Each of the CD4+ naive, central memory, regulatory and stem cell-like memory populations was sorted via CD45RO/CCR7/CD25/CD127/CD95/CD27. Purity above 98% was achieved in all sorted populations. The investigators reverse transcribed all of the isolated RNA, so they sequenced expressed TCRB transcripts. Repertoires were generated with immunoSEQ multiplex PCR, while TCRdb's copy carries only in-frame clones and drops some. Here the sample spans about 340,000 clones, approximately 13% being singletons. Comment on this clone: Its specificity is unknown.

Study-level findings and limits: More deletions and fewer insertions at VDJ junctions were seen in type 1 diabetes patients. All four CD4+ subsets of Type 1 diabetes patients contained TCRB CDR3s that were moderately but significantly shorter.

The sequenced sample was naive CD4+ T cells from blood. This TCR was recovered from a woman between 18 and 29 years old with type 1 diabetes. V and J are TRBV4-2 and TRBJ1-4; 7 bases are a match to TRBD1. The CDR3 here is CASSLKGQDNEKLFF. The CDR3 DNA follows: TGTGCCAGCAGCCTAAAAGGACAGGATAATGAAAAACTGTTTTTT.